A selection of T cell receptor beta chains follows, all from one sample in a study of fetal regulatory T cell absence and autoimmunity. Using immunoSEQ multiplex PCR, the repertoire was profiled, and TCRdb retains in-frame clones only, with some absent. The sample shows around 100,000 clones, approximately 79% of them seen only once. The specimen sequenced was pancreas tissue. These receptors were collected from a male donor with IPEX syndrome. The CDR3 runs from the conserved cysteine through the conserved F or W. Fields, in order: D gene, J gene, V gene, clone size, CDR3 protein, CDR3 DNA. The D gene is left open where the match is weak. The listing skips clone size in some rows; elsewhere it reads once, few, many or a size class.

d_gene: NA
j_gene: TRBJ2-1
v_gene: TRBV30
abundance: NA
CDR3aa: CAWSVTAYNEQFF
CDR3nt: TGTGCCTGGAGTGTAACCGCCTACAATGAGCAGTTCTTC

d_gene: TRBD1
j_gene: TRBJ1-2
v_gene: TRBV4-1
abundance: NA
CDR3aa: CASSLLHRGRDGYTF
CDR3nt: TGCGCCAGCAGCCTCTTGCACAGGGGGCGAGATGGCTACACCTTC

d_gene: TRBD2
j_gene: TRBJ2-1
v_gene: TRBV6-1
abundance: NA
CDR3aa: CASSENFWLVAGFFEQFF
CDR3nt: TGTGCCAGCAGTGAAAATTTCTGGTTGGTAGCGGGCTTTTTTGAGCAGTTCTTC

d_gene: NA
j_gene: TRBJ2-3
v_gene: TRBV5-4
abundance: NA
CDR3aa: CASSLQLGADTQYF
CDR3nt: TGTGCCAGCAGCCTGCAGCTTGGGGCAGATACGCAGTATTTT

d_gene: TRBD1
j_gene: TRBJ1-1
v_gene: TRBV19
abundance: few
CDR3aa: CASIRPGTGPTEAFF
CDR3nt: TGTGCCAGTATAAGGCCCGGGACAGGGCCCACTGAAGCTTTCTTT

d_gene: TRBD2
j_gene: TRBJ2-7
v_gene: TRBV9
abundance: NA
CDR3aa: CASSAVAGGPYEQYF
CDR3nt: TGTGCCAGCAGCGCCGTAGCGGGGGGGCCCTACGAGCAGTACTTC

d_gene: NA
j_gene: TRBJ2-2
v_gene: TRBV6-5
abundance: once
CDR3aa: CASRPAAPNTGELFF
CDR3nt: TGTGCCAGCAGGCCAGCCGCGCCGAACACCGGGGAGCTGTTTTTT

d_gene: NA
j_gene: TRBJ1-2
v_gene: TRBV5-4
abundance: NA
CDR3aa: CASSLEGDYGYTF
CDR3nt: TGTGCCAGCAGCTTAGAGGGAGACTATGGCTACACCTTC

d_gene: TRBD2
j_gene: TRBJ2-3
v_gene: TRBV7-9
abundance: NA
CDR3aa: CASSLGLAGTTDTQYF
CDR3nt: TGTGCCAGCAGCTTGGGGCTAGCGGGGACCACAGATACGCAGTATTTT

d_gene: NA
j_gene: TRBJ2-7
v_gene: TRBV27
abundance: NA
CDR3aa: CASSQTGRLSYEQYF
CDR3nt: TGTGCCAGCAGTCAGACAGGGAGGTTATCCTACGAGCAGTACTTC

d_gene: NA
j_gene: TRBJ1-1
v_gene: TRBV7-6
abundance: NA
CDR3aa: CASSHTSGFAGEAFF
CDR3nt: TGTGCCAGCAGCCACACCTCGGGTTTCGCGGGTGAAGCTTTCTTT

d_gene: TRBD2
j_gene: TRBJ2-1
v_gene: TRBV9
abundance: NA
CDR3aa: CASSLAGGLYNEQFF
CDR3nt: TGTGCCAGCAGCTTAGCGGGGGGGCTTTACAATGAGCAGTTCTTC

d_gene: TRBD1
j_gene: TRBJ2-1
v_gene: TRBV27
abundance: NA
CDR3aa: CASSFRRDRVNEQFF
CDR3nt: TGTGCCAGCAGTTTCCGCCGGGACAGGGTCAATGAGCAGTTCTTC

d_gene: TRBD2
j_gene: TRBJ2-1
v_gene: TRBV6-5
abundance: few
CDR3aa: CASSYSIASGGNEQFF
CDR3nt: TGTGCCAGCAGTTACTCGATAGCGAGCGGGGGCAATGAGCAGTTCTTC

d_gene: TRBD1
j_gene: TRBJ1-3
v_gene: TRBV30
abundance: NA
CDR3aa: CAWIPTTGTGVGNTIYF
CDR3nt: TGTGCCTGGATCCCAACCACCGGGACAGGGGTCGGAAACACCATATATTTT

d_gene: NA
j_gene: TRBJ2-5
v_gene: TRBV2
abundance: NA
CDR3aa: CASSGGLAEETQYF
CDR3nt: TGTGCCAGCAGTGGGGGGCTAGCGGAAGAGACCCAGTACTTC

d_gene: NA
j_gene: TRBJ2-1
v_gene: TRBV7-9
abundance: few
CDR3aa: CASSFYNEQFF
CDR3nt: TGTGCCAGCAGCTTCTACAATGAGCAGTTCTTC

d_gene: NA
j_gene: TRBJ1-1
v_gene: TRBV5-4
abundance: NA
CDR3aa: CASSLIRGGDTEAFF
CDR3nt: TGTGCCAGCAGCTTGATCCGGGGTGGGGACACTGAAGCTTTCTTT

d_gene: NA
j_gene: TRBJ2-2
v_gene: TRBV4-1
abundance: NA
CDR3aa: CASSRQNTGELFF
CDR3nt: TGCGCCAGCAGCCGACAGAACACCGGGGAGCTGTTTTTT

d_gene: NA
j_gene: TRBJ2-7
v_gene: TRBV5-6
abundance: NA
CDR3aa: CASSLDFPYEQYF
CDR3nt: TGTGCCAGCAGCTTGGACTTTCCCTACGAGCAGTACTTC

d_gene: NA
j_gene: TRBJ1-1
v_gene: TRBV30
abundance: NA
CDR3aa: CAWNLLERGPEAFF
CDR3nt: TGTGCCTGGAACCTCCTCGAGCGGGGCCCTGAAGCTTTCTTT

d_gene: NA
j_gene: TRBJ1-4
v_gene: TRBV21-1
abundance: few
CDR3aa: CASSPPGEAHEKLFF
CDR3nt: TGTGCCAGCAGCCCGCCGGGGGAGGCTCATGAAAAACTGTTTTTT

d_gene: NA
j_gene: TRBJ1-2
v_gene: TRBV5-1
abundance: NA
CDR3aa: CASSLAQGTGYTF
CDR3nt: TGCGCCAGCAGCTTGGCACAGGGTACTGGCTACACCTTC

d_gene: TRBD1
j_gene: TRBJ1-2
v_gene: TRBV11-2
abundance: few
CDR3aa: CASSHGQGDPYGYTF
CDR3nt: TGTGCCAGCAGCCATGGACAGGGGGACCCCTATGGCTACACCTTC

d_gene: NA
j_gene: TRBJ2-3
v_gene: TRBV30
abundance: NA
CDR3aa: CAWRRGGPGDTQYF
CDR3nt: TGTGCCTGGAGGAGGGGCGGCCCCGGAGATACGCAGTATTTT

d_gene: NA
j_gene: TRBJ1-5
v_gene: TRBV9
abundance: NA
CDR3aa: CASSVNNQPQHF
CDR3nt: TGTGCCAGCAGCGTTAACAATCAGCCCCAGCATTTT

d_gene: NA
j_gene: TRBJ1-1
v_gene: TRBV2
abundance: NA
CDR3aa: CASMEGQGRGTEAFF
CDR3nt: TGTGCCAGCATGGAGGGGCAGGGACGGGGGACTGAAGCTTTCTTT

d_gene: NA
j_gene: TRBJ1-2
v_gene: TRBV2
abundance: NA
CDR3aa: CASSEGLDSLYGYTF
CDR3nt: TGTGCCAGCAGTGAAGGACTGGACAGTCTCTATGGCTACACCTTC

d_gene: TRBD2
j_gene: TRBJ2-2
v_gene: TRBV5-1
abundance: NA
CDR3aa: CASRPPVSGSYTGELFF
CDR3nt: TGCGCCAGCAGACCTCCCGTCAGCGGGAGTTACACCGGGGAGCTGTTTTTT

d_gene: NA
j_gene: TRBJ2-2
v_gene: TRBV2
abundance: NA
CDR3aa: CASSDSSANTGELFF
CDR3nt: TGTGCCAGCAGTGATTCTAGCGCGAACACCGGGGAGCTGTTTTTT

d_gene: TRBD1
j_gene: TRBJ2-7
v_gene: TRBV27
abundance: NA
CDR3aa: CASTSGTGWDEQYF
CDR3nt: TGTGCCAGCACCTCAGGGACAGGGTGGGACGAGCAGTACTTC

d_gene: TRBD2
j_gene: TRBJ2-5
v_gene: TRBV9
abundance: NA
CDR3aa: CASSARTSGRGETQYF
CDR3nt: TGTGCCAGCAGCGCAAGAACTAGCGGGAGGGGAGAGACCCAGTACTTC

d_gene: NA
j_gene: TRBJ1-2
v_gene: TRBV29-1
abundance: NA
CDR3aa: CSVAAGASGGYGYTF
CDR3nt: TGCAGCGTTGCGGCAGGGGCCTCTGGGGGTTATGGCTACACCTTC

d_gene: NA
j_gene: TRBJ1-6
v_gene: TRBV27
abundance: once
CDR3aa: CASRNRRVGGVRNSPLHF
CDR3nt: TGTGCCAGCAGGAATAGGCGGGTGGGAGGGGTGAGGAATTCACCCCTCCACTTT

d_gene: NA
j_gene: TRBJ1-5
v_gene: TRBV5-8
abundance: NA
CDR3aa: CASSLGIRQPQHF
CDR3nt: TGTGCCAGCAGCTTGGGGATACGTCAGCCCCAGCATTTT

d_gene: TRBD2
j_gene: TRBJ2-3
v_gene: TRBV30
abundance: NA
CDR3aa: CAWGHKTSGRIDTQYF
CDR3nt: TGTGCCTGGGGACACAAAACTAGCGGGAGGATAGATACGCAGTATTTT

d_gene: NA
j_gene: TRBJ2-3
v_gene: TRBV11-3
abundance: NA
CDR3aa: CASSLLKTDTQYF
CDR3nt: TGTGCCAGCAGCTTACTAAAAACAGATACGCAGTATTTT

d_gene: NA
j_gene: TRBJ1-3
v_gene: TRBV6-1
abundance: NA
CDR3aa: CASTLRGFSGNTIYF
CDR3nt: TGTGCCAGCACCCTAAGGGGGTTCTCCGGAAACACCATATATTTT

d_gene: TRBD1
j_gene: TRBJ2-7
v_gene: TRBV29-1
abundance: NA
CDR3aa: CSVETGQGINEQYF
CDR3nt: TGCAGCGTCGAAACGGGACAGGGGATCAACGAGCAGTACTTC

d_gene: TRBD1
j_gene: TRBJ2-2
v_gene: TRBV6-6
abundance: NA
CDR3aa: CASSRYFGQATGELFF
CDR3nt: TGTGCCAGCAGTCGGTACTTCGGACAGGCCACCGGGGAGCTGTTTTTT

d_gene: NA
j_gene: TRBJ1-5
v_gene: TRBV2
abundance: NA
CDR3aa: CASSRDGQPNQPQHF
CDR3nt: TGTGCCAGCTCCCGGGACGGCCAGCCCAATCAGCCCCAGCATTTT

d_gene: TRBD2
j_gene: TRBJ2-1
v_gene: TRBV9
abundance: NA
CDR3aa: CASSVSGTTYNEQFF
CDR3nt: TGTGCCAGCAGCGTATCCGGGACTACCTACAATGAGCAGTTCTTC

d_gene: NA
j_gene: TRBJ1-6
v_gene: TRBV7-7
abundance: few
CDR3aa: CASSSGRPLYNSPLHF
CDR3nt: TGTGCTAGCAGCTCGGGACGGCCCCTTTATAATTCACCCCTCCACTTT

d_gene: NA
j_gene: TRBJ2-5
v_gene: TRBV5-6
abundance: NA
CDR3aa: CASSLAGEGRETQYF
CDR3nt: TGTGCCAGCAGCTTGGCAGGGGAGGGCAGAGAGACCCAGTACTTC

d_gene: NA
j_gene: TRBJ2-7
v_gene: TRBV6-1
abundance: few
CDR3aa: CASSERGLVAYEQYF
CDR3nt: TGTGCCAGCAGTGAGCGAGGTTTGGTTGCCTACGAGCAGTACTTC

d_gene: TRBD1
j_gene: TRBJ1-2
v_gene: TRBV4-1
abundance: NA
CDR3aa: CASSPTGVSNYGYTF
CDR3nt: TGCGCCAGCAGCCCCACAGGGGTCTCTAACTATGGCTACACCTTC

d_gene: NA
j_gene: TRBJ2-3
v_gene: TRBV29-1
abundance: NA
CDR3aa: CSVARGPADTQYF
CDR3nt: TGCAGCGTTGCGCGGGGGCCCGCAGATACGCAGTATTTT

d_gene: TRBD1
j_gene: TRBJ1-4
v_gene: TRBV6-5
abundance: once
CDR3aa: CASSSRDRSEKLFF
CDR3nt: TGTGCCAGCAGCAGCCGGGACAGGTCTGAAAAACTGTTTTTT

d_gene: NA
j_gene: TRBJ1-2
v_gene: TRBV6-6
abundance: NA
CDR3aa: CASSTRTNYGYTF
CDR3nt: TGTGCCAGCAGTACCAGGACCAACTATGGCTACACCTTC

d_gene: TRBD1
j_gene: TRBJ2-7
v_gene: TRBV5-1
abundance: NA
CDR3aa: CASSLIKGQGAYEQYF
CDR3nt: TGCGCCAGCAGCTTGATCAAGGGACAGGGGGCCTACGAGCAGTACTTC

d_gene: TRBD1
j_gene: TRBJ1-4
v_gene: TRBV2
abundance: NA
CDR3aa: CASSPRTGYEKLFF
CDR3nt: TGTGCCAGCAGCCCTAGGACAGGTTATGAAAAACTGTTTTTT

d_gene: NA
j_gene: TRBJ1-3
v_gene: TRBV30
abundance: NA
CDR3aa: CAWSDLLGGPGNTIYF
CDR3nt: TGTGCCTGGAGTGACCTCCTAGGCGGGCCGGGAAACACCATATATTTT

d_gene: TRBD2
j_gene: TRBJ2-3
v_gene: TRBV6-8
abundance: NA
CDR3aa: CASSYSRLAGGEDTQYF
CDR3nt: TGTGCCAGCAGTTACTCGAGACTAGCGGGAGGTGAAGATACGCAGTATTTT

d_gene: NA
j_gene: TRBJ2-3
v_gene: TRBV7-2
abundance: NA
CDR3aa: CASSRPLRSSSTDTQYF
CDR3nt: TGTGCCAGCAGCCGACCCCTTCGAAGTTCTAGCACAGATACGCAGTATTTT

d_gene: NA
j_gene: TRBJ1-2
v_gene: TRBV4-2
abundance: once
CDR3aa: CASSQGSRGYGYTF
CDR3nt: TGTGCCAGCAGCCAAGGATCACGGGGGTATGGCTACACCTTC